This T cell receptor beta chain is from a study of OX40 agonist ivuxolimab in advanced cancers. Study-level background: Mean age about 60 years, range about 23 to 79; around 80% male. Of the participants, 40% had some prior anti-PD-1, anti-PD-L1 or anti-CTLA-4 therapy, which was allowed. One hepatocellular carcinoma and a couple of cutaneous melanoma patients partially responded.

This CDR3 comprises 15 residues. V lost 3 bases, J lost 3 bases, and 13 bases lay in between. Germline CDR1 is MNHEY and CDR2 is SMNVEV (reference sequence). TCRdb keeps only in-frame clones here, not all; method: immunoSEQ multiplex PCR. The sample shows 40,000 to 50,000 clones, about 88% of them seen only once. The sequencing here drew on CD4+ or CD8+ T cells sorted from blood, taken in a trial of the OX40 agonist ivuxolimab. The rearrangement joins TRBV27 to TRBJ2-3; weak D call: TRBD2 (7 bases). This clonotype was sampled from an adult with an advanced solid tumor such as melanoma, head and neck, liver or kidney cancer. In DNA form, the CDR3 reads TGTGCCAGCAGTTTTGGGCGGGGGACAACAGATACGCAGTATTTT. Amino acids: CASSFGRGTTDTQYF.